What follows are 23 T cell receptor beta chains derived from one specimen sequenced in a study of cytomegalovirus exposure and HLA in healthy donors. Researchers ran the PCR with 60 Vbeta and 13 Jbeta primers. Sequencing used immunoSEQ multiplex PCR; TCRdb keeps in-frame clones, though not all of them. The table shows roughly 200,000 clones, with 80% occurring only once. Sample: PBMCs. All receptors come from a man aged 35-49 years in good health and CMV-seronegative.

This rearrangement joins TRBV2 to TRBJ2-3; TRBD2 matches at 8 bases. Germline CDR1 reads SNHLY; CDR2 reads FYNNEI. V shed 3 bases, J shed 6 bases, and the junction held 8 bases outside the gene matches. The CDR3 contains 15 residues. The CDR3 DNA is TGTGCCAGCAGTGACTCGGGGGGGCCAGGGGATACGCAGTATTTT. This codes for CASSDSGGPGDTQYF.

The CDR3 region has the DNA TGTGCCAGCAGGGCTGGACAGGGGGCTCTAGGCGGGGAGCTGTTTTTT. This codes for CASRAGQGALGGELFF. The chain links TRBV25-1 to TRBJ2-2; the match to TRBD1 covers 11 bases. Germline-derived CDR1 and CDR2 are MGHDK and SYGVNS. The CDR3 length is 16 residues. Trimming took 6 bases from V and 7 from J; bases not matched to a gene: 10.

Comments on this clone: At one end the junction does not follow the germline gene, possibly because of a read error. The sample holds other DNA sequences that translate to the same CDR3. The chain is built from TRBV6-5 and TRBJ1-2, with D perhaps TRBD1 (6 bases). The CDR3 is made up of 13 amino acids. CDR1 is MNHEY, CDR2 SVGAGI, per germline. CDR3 nucleotides: TGCGCCAGCAGAACCCAGGGGAACTATGGCTACACCTTC. Protein sequence: CASRTQGNYGYTF.

The gene calls are TRBV2 and TRBJ2-3; tentatively, D is TRBD1 (5 bases). The CDR3 runs 13 residues. The germline V gene encodes CDR1 SNHLY and CDR2 FYNNEI. The V and J ends lost 8 bases and 0 bases respectively, with 9 bases between them. The CDR3 here is CASCRGSTDTQYF. The CDR3 DNA follows: TGTGCCAGCTGTAGGGGCAGCACAGATACGCAGTATTTT.

The V and J genes are TRBV5-5 and TRBJ2-7, with 9 bases aligning to TRBD1. This CDR3 has 15 amino acids. Per the germline V gene, CDR1 is SGHKS and CDR2 is YYEKEE (reference sequence). V lost 0 bases, J lost 2 bases, and 3 bases stayed unmatched. The CDR3 DNA sequence: TGTGCCAGCAGCTTGGTGACAGGGGGGACCTACGAGCAGTACTTC. It codes for CASSLVTGGTYEQYF.

To note about this clone: Other nucleotide sequences in the sample specify the same CDR3. The rearrangement uses TRBV19 and TRBJ2-7; D is possibly TRBD2 (6 bases). The V end was cut by 3 bases, the J end by 3 bases, with 9 bases between. Per germline, CDR1 LNHDA and CDR2 SQIVND (reference sequence). This CDR3 contains 13 residues. The CDR3 spells CASSIGGGYEQYF. The CDR3 DNA reads TGTGCCAGTAGTATTGGGGGAGGCTACGAGCAGTACTTC.

The V and J genes are TRBV27 and TRBJ1-5; TRBD1 matches at 7 bases. Per the germline V gene, CDR1 is MNHEY and CDR2 is SMNVEV (reference sequence). CDR3 length equals 15 residues. Trimming cost V 3 bases and J 0 bases; bases outside gene matches: 2. CDR3 in amino acids: CASSFRGASNQPQHF. The DNA of the CDR3 is TGTGCCAGCAGTTTCAGGGGGGCTAGCAATCAGCCCCAGCATTTT.

The chain couples TRBV5-6 to TRBJ2-5, with 7 positions matching TRBD1. The CDR3 extends over 13 amino acids. V lost 5 bases and J lost 5; bases outside the gene matches: 6. Germline CDR1 reads SGHDT; CDR2 reads YYEEEE. For the CDR3, the DNA is TGTGCCAGCAGAAGGGGGCAAGGGGAGACCCAGTACTTC. It codes for CASRRGQGETQYF.

This chain links TRBV9 with TRBJ2-5; 9 nucleotides match TRBD2. CDR3 length equals 15 residues. V lost 2 bases to trimming and J lost 5 bases; unmatched junction nucleotides: 7. The germline gives CDR1 SGDLS, CDR2 YYNGEE. For the CDR3, the DNA is TGTGCCAGCAGCGTGGGCGGGAGGGCCGATGAGACCCAGTACTTC. It yields the protein CASSVGGRADETQYF.

The rearrangement joins TRBV2 to TRBJ1-5; no reliable D call. The CDR3 loop spans 14 amino acids. CDR1 SNHLY and CDR2 FYNNEI come from the germline V gene. V lost 6 bases and J 0 bases, leaving 9 bases between the germline ends. CDR3 bases: TGTGCCAGCAGGGCAGACTATAGCAATCAGCCCCAGCATTTT. Its translation is CASRADYSNQPQHF.

V is TRBV7-9 and J is TRBJ1-1; 7 nucleotides align to TRBD1. This CDR3 region has 19 residues. The V and J ends lost 10 bases and 3 bases, in that order; junction bases with no gene match: 26. CDR1 and CDR2 from the germline V gene are SEHNR and FQNEAQ (reference sequence). The CDR3 nucleotides read TGTGCCACCCTAAACTCAGATGACCGACAGGGCGGATCGGACACTGAAGCTTTCTTT. Amino acids: CATLNSDDRQGGSDTEAFF.

This clone was seen a few times. The rearrangement joins TRBV9 to TRBJ2-1; TRBD2 matches 7 bases. The CDR3 has 14 residues. V trimming: 4 bases; J trimming: 4 bases; junction bases outside the gene matches: 5. Germline loops: CDR1 SGDLS, CDR2 YYNGEE. The CDR3 sequence is CASSRGVGYNEQFF. The CDR3 DNA sequence: TGTGCCAGCAGCCGGGGGGTCGGGTACAATGAGCAGTTCTTC. Based on the CDR3 plus reference TRBV9 and TRBJ2-1, the full variable domain is DSGVTQTPKHLITATGQRVTLRCSPRSGDLSVYWYQQSLDQGLQFLIQYYNGEERAKGNILERFSAQQFPDLHSELNLSSLELGDSALYFCASSRGVGYNEQFFGPGTRLTVL.

The gene calls are TRBV18 and TRBJ2-5; a weak D match, TRBD1 (6 bases). Per germline, CDR1 KGHSH and CDR2 LQKENI. The CDR3 extends over 13 amino acids. The V and J ends lost 3 bases and 4 bases respectively, with 9 bases between them. The CDR3 loop reads CASSPGQIETQYF. The CDR3 region has the DNA TGTGCCAGCTCACCCGGACAGATAGAGACCCAGTACTTC.

This sequence joins TRBV6-6 and TRBJ1-2; the D gene is possibly TRBD1 (6 bases). CDR3 length: 14 amino acids. Germline loops: CDR1 MNHNY, CDR2 SVGAGI (reference sequence). Trimming cost V 7 bases and J 3 bases, with 15 bases left between them. The CDR3: CASTEGGTYYGYTF. Here the CDR3 DNA reads TGTGCCAGCACGGAGGGGGGGACGTACTATGGCTACACCTTC.

The rearrangement joins TRBV6-5 to TRBJ1-6; TRBD1 aligns across 7 bases. Germline CDR1 is MNHEY and CDR2 is SVGAGI. The V and J ends lost 3 bases and 9 bases, in that order; junction bases with no gene match: 5. There are 14 residues in the CDR3. For the CDR3, the DNA is TGTGCCAGCAGTTATCAGGGGGGTAGTTCACCCCTCCACTTT. Translation gives CASSYQGGSSPLHF.

This sequence joins TRBV21-1 and TRBJ2-7; TRBD1 is the table's D call and was not checked against the DNA. TRBV21-1 is deemed a pseudogene. This CDR3 is 16 amino acids long. The DNA of the CDR3 is TGTGCCAGCAGCAAACCCTCAGGGACAAGCTCCTACGAGCAGTACTTC. Its translation: CASSKPSGTSSYEQYF.

In its sample, this clone was seen once. An end of the junction does not agree with germline; a read error may underlie this. The chain joins TRBV4-3 to TRBJ1-6, with D perhaps matching TRBD1 (5 bases). From germline, CDR1 is LGHNA and CDR2 YSLEER. This CDR3 has 8 amino acids. CDR3 nucleotides: TGCGCCAGGGGGTGGGGACTTTTT. It codes for CARGWGLF.

The genes are TRBV2 and TRBJ1-2; D is unclear. Trimming pared 6 bases from V and 4 bases from J, leaving 15 bases between. Germline loops: CDR1 SNHLY, CDR2 FYNNEI. CDR3 length: 14 residues. The CDR3 loop is CASSFRLEGYGYTF. The DNA of the CDR3 is TGTGCCAGCAGCTTCAGGTTAGAAGGCTATGGCTACACCTTC.

This chain links TRBV7-2 with TRBJ2-2, with D maybe TRBD1 (6 bases). From germline, CDR1 is SGHTA and CDR2 FQGNSA. The V end lost 7 bases, the J end lost 7 bases, and 13 bases lay between the germline ends. The CDR3 contains 13 residues. The CDR3 DNA reads as TGTGCCAGCAACCTGGACAGAGTCGGGGAGCTGTTTTTT. As protein: CASNLDRVGELFF.

There are a few counts of this clone. The gene calls are TRBV4-3 and TRBJ2-5, with 11 positions matching TRBD2. The CDR3 sequence is 17 residues long. Germline V gives CDR1 LGHNA, CDR2 YSLEER. The junction had 11 bases not matched to a gene; V was cut back by 4 bases and J by 4 bases. The chain's CDR3 is CASSRGPPLAGGETQYF. In nucleotides, the CDR3 is TGCGCCAGCAGCCGGGGACCGCCCCTAGCGGGAGGAGAGACCCAGTACTTC.

The chain carries TRBV10-3 and TRBJ2-7, with a tentative D call TRBD2 (7 bases). Germline CDR1 is ENHRY and CDR2 is SYGVKD. CDR3 length: 15 residues. V was pared by 6 bases and J by 0 bases, with 15 bases between. The CDR3 here is CAIRASGGLSYEQYF. As DNA, the CDR3 is TGTGCCATCAGGGCCTCCGGGGGGCTCTCCTACGAGCAGTACTTC.

The V call is TRBV9, the J call TRBJ2-7, with 9 bases that match TRBD2. V was pared by 2 bases and J by 3 bases, with 9 bases of the junction left unmatched. This CDR3 is built from 16 residues. Germline V gene lookup returns CDR1 SGDLS and CDR2 YYNGEE. CDR3 loop: CASSVSSSGTHYEQYF. The CDR3 region has the DNA TGTGCCAGCAGCGTCTCCTCTAGCGGGACCCACTACGAGCAGTACTTC.

The chain links TRBV10-3 to TRBJ2-5; 7 nucleotides match TRBD2. Germline V gene data show CDR1 as ENHRY and CDR2 as SYGVKD. After removal of 0 bases from V and 2 bases from J, the junction contained 6 bases not matched to a gene. The CDR3 runs 16 residues. The CDR3 here is CAISESGGRRQETQYF. CDR3 nucleotide sequence: TGTGCCATCAGTGAGTCCGGGGGGAGGAGACAAGAGACCCAGTACTTC.